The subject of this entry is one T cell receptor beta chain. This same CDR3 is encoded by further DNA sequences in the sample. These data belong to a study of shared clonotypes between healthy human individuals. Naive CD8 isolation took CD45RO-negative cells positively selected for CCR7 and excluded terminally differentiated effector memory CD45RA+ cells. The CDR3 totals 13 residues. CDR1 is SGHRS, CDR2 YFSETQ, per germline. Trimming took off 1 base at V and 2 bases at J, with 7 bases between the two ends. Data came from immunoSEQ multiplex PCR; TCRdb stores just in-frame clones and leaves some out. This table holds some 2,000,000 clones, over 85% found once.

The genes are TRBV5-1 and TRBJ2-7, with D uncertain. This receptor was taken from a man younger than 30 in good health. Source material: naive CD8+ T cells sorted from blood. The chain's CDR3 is CASSLTDPYEQYF. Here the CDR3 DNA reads TGCGCCAGCAGCTTGACAGATCCCTACGAGCAGTACTTC.